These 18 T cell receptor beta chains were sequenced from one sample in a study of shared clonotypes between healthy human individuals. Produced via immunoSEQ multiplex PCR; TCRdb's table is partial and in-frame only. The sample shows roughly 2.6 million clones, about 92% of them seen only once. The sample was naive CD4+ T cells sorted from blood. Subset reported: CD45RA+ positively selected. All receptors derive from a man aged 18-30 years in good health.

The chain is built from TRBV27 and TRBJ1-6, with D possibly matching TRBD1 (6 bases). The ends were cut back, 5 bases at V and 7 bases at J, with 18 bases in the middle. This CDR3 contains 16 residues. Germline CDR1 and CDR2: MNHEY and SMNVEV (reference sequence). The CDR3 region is CASSPAPGTTNSPLHF. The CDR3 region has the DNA TGTGCCAGCAGTCCAGCTCCCGGGACAACGAATTCACCCCTCCACTTT.

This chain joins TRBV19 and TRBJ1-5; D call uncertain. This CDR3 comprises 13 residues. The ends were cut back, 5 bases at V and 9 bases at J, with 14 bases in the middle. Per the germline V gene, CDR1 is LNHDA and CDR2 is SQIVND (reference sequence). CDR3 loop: CASSPGSIRPQHF. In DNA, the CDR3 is TGTGCCAGTAGTCCCGGGTCGATTCGGCCCCAGCATTTT.

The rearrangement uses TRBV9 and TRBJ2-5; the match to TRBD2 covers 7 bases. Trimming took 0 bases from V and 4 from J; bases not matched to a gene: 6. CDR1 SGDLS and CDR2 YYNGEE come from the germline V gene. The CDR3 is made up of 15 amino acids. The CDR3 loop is CASSVDGTTRETQYF. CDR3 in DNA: TGTGCCAGCAGCGTAGACGGGACTACCAGAGAGACCCAGTACTTC.

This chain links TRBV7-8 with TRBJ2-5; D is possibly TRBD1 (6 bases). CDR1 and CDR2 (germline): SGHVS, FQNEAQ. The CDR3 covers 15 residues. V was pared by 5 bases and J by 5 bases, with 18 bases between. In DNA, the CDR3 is TGTGCCAGCAGCCTAAAATTTACAGGGCTGGAGACCCAGTACTTC. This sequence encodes CASSLKFTGLETQYF.

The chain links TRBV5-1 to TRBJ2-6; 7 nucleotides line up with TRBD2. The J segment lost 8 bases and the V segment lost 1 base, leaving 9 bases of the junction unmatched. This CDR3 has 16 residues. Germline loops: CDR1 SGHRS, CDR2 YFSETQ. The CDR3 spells CASSLRPGGGTNVLTF. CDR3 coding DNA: TGCGCCAGCAGCTTGCGTCCCGGCGGGGGAACCAACGTCCTGACTTTC.

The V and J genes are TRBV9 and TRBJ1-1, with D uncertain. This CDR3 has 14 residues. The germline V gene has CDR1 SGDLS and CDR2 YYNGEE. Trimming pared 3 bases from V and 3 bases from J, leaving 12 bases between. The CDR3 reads CASSAIRGDTEAFF. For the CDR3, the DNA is TGTGCCAGCAGCGCAATTCGGGGAGACACTGAAGCTTTCTTT.

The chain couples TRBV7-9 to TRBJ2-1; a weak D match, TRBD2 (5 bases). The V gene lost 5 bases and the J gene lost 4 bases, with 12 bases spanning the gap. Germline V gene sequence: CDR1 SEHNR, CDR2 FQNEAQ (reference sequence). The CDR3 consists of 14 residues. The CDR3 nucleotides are TGTGCCAGCAGCCTTGTCCGGGGTTACAATGAGCAGTTCTTC. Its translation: CASSLVRGYNEQFF. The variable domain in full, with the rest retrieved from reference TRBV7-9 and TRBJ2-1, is DTGVSQNPRHKITKRGQNVTFRCDPISEHNRLYWYRQTLGQGPEFLTYFQNEAQLEKSRLLSDRFSAERPKGSFSTLEIQRTEQGDSAMYLCASSLVRGYNEQFFGPGTRLTVL.

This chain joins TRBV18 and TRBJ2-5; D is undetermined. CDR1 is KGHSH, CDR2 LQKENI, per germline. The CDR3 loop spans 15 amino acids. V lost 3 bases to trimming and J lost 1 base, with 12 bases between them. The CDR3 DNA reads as TGTGCCAGCTCACCGGACCGGCTACGCCAAGAGACCCAGTACTTC. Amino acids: CASSPDRLRQETQYF. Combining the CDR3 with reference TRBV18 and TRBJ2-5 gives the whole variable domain NAGVMQNPRHLVRRRGQEARLRCSPMKGHSHVYWYRQLPEEGLKFMVYLQKENIIDESGMPKERFSAEFPKEGPSILRIQQVVRGDSAAYFCASSPDRLRQETQYFGPGTRLLVL.

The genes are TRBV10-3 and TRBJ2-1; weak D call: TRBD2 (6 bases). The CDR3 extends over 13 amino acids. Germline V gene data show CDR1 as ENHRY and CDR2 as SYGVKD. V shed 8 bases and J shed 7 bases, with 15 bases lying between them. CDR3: CAIRGASGNEQFF. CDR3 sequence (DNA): TGTGCCATCCGCGGGGCTTCTGGAAATGAGCAGTTCTTC.

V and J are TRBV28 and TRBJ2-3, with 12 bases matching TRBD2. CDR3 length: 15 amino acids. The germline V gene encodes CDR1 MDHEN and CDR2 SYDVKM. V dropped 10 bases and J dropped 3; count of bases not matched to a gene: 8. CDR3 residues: CANGRGTSGTDTQYF. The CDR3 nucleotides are TGTGCCAACGGGAGGGGGACTAGCGGGACAGATACGCAGTATTTT.

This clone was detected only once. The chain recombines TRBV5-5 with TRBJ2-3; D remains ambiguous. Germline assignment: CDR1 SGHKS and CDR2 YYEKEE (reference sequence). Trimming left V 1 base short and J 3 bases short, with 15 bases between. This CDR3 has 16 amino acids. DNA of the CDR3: TGTGCCAGCAGCTTGTCCTCCCTAGGCCCGACAGATACGCAGTATTTT. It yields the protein CASSLSSLGPTDTQYF.

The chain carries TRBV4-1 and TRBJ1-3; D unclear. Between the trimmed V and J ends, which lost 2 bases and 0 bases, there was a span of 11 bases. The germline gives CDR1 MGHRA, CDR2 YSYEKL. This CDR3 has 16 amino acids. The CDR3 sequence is CASSQQTHNSGNTIYF. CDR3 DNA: TGCGCCAGCAGCCAACAGACCCATAACTCTGGAAACACCATATATTTT.

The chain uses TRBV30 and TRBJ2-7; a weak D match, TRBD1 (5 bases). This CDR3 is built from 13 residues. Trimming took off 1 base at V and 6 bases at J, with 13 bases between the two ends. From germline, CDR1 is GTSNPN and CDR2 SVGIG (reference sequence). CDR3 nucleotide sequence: TGTGCCTGGAGTGACCTCAGGGTTGGCGAGCAGTACTTC. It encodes CAWSDLRVGEQYF. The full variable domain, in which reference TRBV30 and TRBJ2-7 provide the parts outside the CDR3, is SQTIHQWPATLVQPVGSPLSLECTVEGTSNPNLYWYRQAAGRGLQLLFYSVGIGQISSEVPQNLSASRPQDRQFILSSKKLLLSDSGFYLCAWSDLRVGEQYFGPGTRLTVT.

The CDR3 reads CASILLGVGKEKLFF. CDR3 in DNA: TGTGCCAGCATCCTACTGGGAGTAGGGAAGGAAAAACTGTTTTTT. The V call is TRBV7-2, the J call TRBJ1-4, with unresolved D. Germline loops: CDR1 SGHTA, CDR2 FQGNSA. V gave up 7 bases and J gave up 8 bases, with 20 bases separating them. The CDR3 totals 15 residues.

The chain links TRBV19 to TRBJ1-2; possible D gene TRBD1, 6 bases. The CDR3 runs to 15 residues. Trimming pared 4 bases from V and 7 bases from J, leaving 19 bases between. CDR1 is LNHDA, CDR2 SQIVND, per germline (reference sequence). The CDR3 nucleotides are TGTGCCAGTAGTACCAGGACAGACACCCCCTTTGGCTACACCTTC. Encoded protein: CASSTRTDTPFGYTF.

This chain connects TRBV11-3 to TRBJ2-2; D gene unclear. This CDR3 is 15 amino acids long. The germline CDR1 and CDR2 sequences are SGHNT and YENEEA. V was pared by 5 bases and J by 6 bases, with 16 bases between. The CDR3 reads CASSLGVTVPGELFF. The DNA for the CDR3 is TGTGCCAGCAGCCTCGGCGTCACAGTCCCCGGGGAGCTGTTTTTT.

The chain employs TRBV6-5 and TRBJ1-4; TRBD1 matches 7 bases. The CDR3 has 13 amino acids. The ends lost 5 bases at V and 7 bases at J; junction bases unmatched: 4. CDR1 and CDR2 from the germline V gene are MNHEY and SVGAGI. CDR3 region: CASSRNRGEKLFF. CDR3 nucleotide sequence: TGTGCCAGCAGTCGGAACAGGGGTGAAAAACTGTTTTTT.

The CDR3 sequence: CASSSDPPGEQYF. CDR3 nucleotide sequence: TGTGCCAGCAGCTCTGACCCACCGGGAGAGCAGTACTTC. This chain links TRBV7-2 with TRBJ2-7; D perhaps matches TRBD2 (5 bases). V was cut by 4 bases and J by 7 bases, with 14 bases left in between. Germline loops: CDR1 SGHTA, CDR2 FQGNSA. The CDR3 totals 13 residues.